This T cell receptor (beta chain) is from a study of OX40 agonist ivuxolimab in advanced cancers. On the study more broadly: The patients got ivuxolimab, which is an agonistic anti-OX40 (CD134) antibody. It was permissible to have had prior anti-PD-1, anti-PD-L1 or anti-CTLA-4 therapy, and around 40% had some.

CDR3 length equals 12 residues. V was pared by 2 bases and J by 3 bases, with 4 bases between. Germline CDR1 SGHAT, CDR2 FQNNGV. Using immunoSEQ multiplex PCR, the repertoire was profiled, and TCRdb retains in-frame clones only, with some absent. This sample has about 79,000 clones; just over 85% occur once, and the top ten carry about 4%. The source is an adult with an advanced solid tumor such as melanoma, head and neck, liver or kidney cancer. J is TRBJ2-5 and V is TRBV11-2, with D hard to call. Sequencing used CD4+ or CD8+ T cells sorted from blood, obtained in a trial of the OX40 agonist ivuxolimab. The CDR3 region is CASSLMKETQYF. As DNA, the CDR3 is TGTGCCAGCAGCTTAATGAAAGAGACCCAGTACTTC.